The rows below give T cell receptor beta chains drawn from one sample of a study of shared clonotypes between healthy human individuals. Assay: immunoSEQ multiplex PCR; the TCRdb copy retains only in-frame clones and omits some. The sample lists over 850,000 clones, about four fifths occurring once. Sequenced input: memory CD4+ T cells from PBMCs. The receptor source for this set is a man aged 18 to 29 in good health. Some clones in this sample may be carry-over from other donors' samples. Each CDR3 is given with its conserved first and last residue. Fields, in order: clone size, J gene, V gene, D gene, CDR3 DNA, CDR3 protein. D genes are given only for firm matches. Size is stated for part of the rows, as once, few or many counts, or as a class when the clone is expanded.

. | TRBJ2-1 | TRBV7-9 | TRBD2 | TGTGCCAGCAGCTTCGGGACTAGCGGGAGGAACGAGCAGTTCTTC | CASSFGTSGRNEQFF
. | TRBJ1-3 | TRBV7-8 | . | TGTGCCAGCACCTCATCGACGGCGTCCTCTGGAAACACCATATATTTT | CASTSSTASSGNTIYF
. | TRBJ2-1 | TRBV19 | . | TGTGCCAGTAGAGGCGCCGTTGACTACAATGAGCAGTTCTTC | CASRGAVDYNEQFF
. | TRBJ1-4 | TRBV5-5 | TRBD1 | TGTGCCAGCAGCTTACAGGGGGGCCTAAGTGAAAAACTGTTTTTT | CASSLQGGLSEKLFF
. | TRBJ2-1 | TRBV7-9 | TRBD1 | TGTGCCAGCAGTCTCGACAGGGGAGTTAACAATGAGCAGTTCTTC | CASSLDRGVNNEQFF
. | TRBJ2-3 | TRBV5-1 | TRBD2 | TGCGCCAGCAGCTATATAAGCGGGAGTGATACGCAGTATTTT | CASSYISGSDTQYF
. | TRBJ2-3 | TRBV5-1 | TRBD1 | TGCGCCAGCAGCTTGGCGGGACAGAGCGCAGATACGCAGTATTTT | CASSLAGQSADTQYF
. | TRBJ1-2 | TRBV7-2 | TRBD1 | TGTGCCAGCAGCACCCGACAGGGGAAGGTTGGCTACACCTTC | CASSTRQGKVGYTF
. | TRBJ1-2 | TRBV6-4 | TRBD1 | TGTGCCAGCAGTGGCCAACCCGGGACAGGGGCAGGAGGCTACACCTTC | CASSGQPGTGAGGYTF
few | TRBJ1-2 | TRBV28 | . | TGTGCCAGCAGTCCTTGGCCGCGGGGCTACACCTTC | CASSPWPRGYTF
. | TRBJ2-1 | TRBV29-1 | . | TGCAGCGTTGAAAAATTAACAGCGAAGCCGTTCTTC | CSVEKLTAKPFF
. | TRBJ1-3 | TRBV29-1 | . | TGCAGCGTTGAATACTCTGGAAACACCATATATTTT | CSVEYSGNTIYF
. | TRBJ1-1 | TRBV11-3 | . | TGTGCCAGCAGCTCTGGGGACACTGAAGCTTTCTTT | CASSSGDTEAFF
. | TRBJ2-5 | TRBV18 | . | TGTGCCAGCTCACCACTAGCCGACCAAGAGACCCAGTACTTC | CASSPLADQETQYF
once | TRBJ1-2 | TRBV5-1 | . | TGCGCCAGCAGCTTGGCCGGGCCGGCGCCAAGCTACACCTTC | CASSLAGPAPSYTF
. | TRBJ2-7 | TRBV25-1 | . | TGTGCCAGCAGTCGTTCCTACGAGCAGTACTTC | CASSRSYEQYF
. | TRBJ2-1 | TRBV19 | TRBD2 | TGTGCCAGTAGTATGGGCGGGAGGGTCGTCGATGAGCAGTTCTTC | CASSMGGRVVDEQFF
. | TRBJ2-5 | TRBV7-9 | TRBD2 | TGTGCCAGCAGCTTCTCGACTAGCGGGAGGGCCGCCTCTATAAAGACCCAGTACTTC | CASSFSTSGRAASIKTQYF
. | TRBJ1-3 | TRBV27 | . | TGTGCCAGCAGTCTATACCCTGGAAACACCATATATTTT | CASSLYPGNTIYF
. | TRBJ2-7 | TRBV28 | . | TGTGCCAGCGGCCCCTCCGGGCGTGGGACCTACGAGCAGTACTTC | CASGPSGRGTYEQYF
. | TRBJ2-1 | TRBV27 | . | TGTGCCAGCAGTTTATCGAGGCGGGCCTCCTACAATGAGCAGTTCTTC | CASSLSRRASYNEQFF
. | TRBJ2-7 | TRBV7-9 | . | TGTGCCAGCAGTGCGAGGGGGAACCACGAGCAGTACTTC | CASSARGNHEQYF
. | TRBJ1-3 | TRBV6-5 | . | TGTGCCAGCAGCTCCCCGGGAAACACCATATATTTT | CASSSPGNTIYF
. | TRBJ1-2 | TRBV7-8 | . | TGTGCCAGCAGCTTAGGCCCCGGAGGGTATGGCTACACCTTC | CASSLGPGGYGYTF
. | TRBJ1-1 | TRBV18 | . | TGTGCCAGCTCATTACAGGGAGGAACTGAAGCTTTCTTT | CASSLQGGTEAFF
few | TRBJ1-2 | TRBV2 | . | TGTGCCAGCAGCGCAATGAGGGACGGCCGTGGAGGCTACACCTTC | CASSAMRDGRGGYTF
. | TRBJ2-2 | TRBV15 | . | TGTGCCACCAGCAGTGGTGCGTCGGGGGAGCTGTTTTTT | CATSSGASGELFF
. | TRBJ2-1 | TRBV18 | TRBD1 | TGTGCCAGCTCACTAGGACAGGGTGGATTAAATGAGCAGTTCTTC | CASSLGQGGLNEQFF
. | TRBJ2-7 | TRBV5-6 | . | TGTGCCAGCAGCTTGTTGGGGGCCCAGAGCTCCTACGAGCAGTACTTC | CASSLLGAQSSYEQYF
. | TRBJ2-7 | TRBV19 | TRBD1 | TGTGCCAGTAGTCGACGGACAGGGATCGACGAGCAGTACTTC | CASSRRTGIDEQYF
. | TRBJ2-3 | TRBV7-6 | . | TGTGCCAGCAGCTGGGACTCGCGCCACCCCACAGATACGCAGTATTTT | CASSWDSRHPTDTQYF
. | TRBJ2-1 | TRBV5-1 | . | TGCGCCAGCAGCTTGGACACCTCCTACAATGAGCAGTTCTTC | CASSLDTSYNEQFF
. | TRBJ1-5 | TRBV2 | . | TGTGCCAGCAGTCCTCGGAGGGGGGGGAATCAGCCCCAGCATTTT | CASSPRRGGNQPQHF